This T cell receptor (beta chain) was identified during a study of cytomegalovirus exposure and HLA in healthy donors. On the study more broadly: There were around 100 million unique TCR beta sequences, drawn from approximately 180 million T cells, in an earlier analysis.

Points on this clone: Its antigen is not identified.

The CDR3 contains 15 residues. Per germline, CDR1 PRHDT and CDR2 FYEKMQ (reference sequence). V was pared by 0 bases and J by 0 bases, with 6 bases between. The PCR was carried out with 60 Vbeta primers and 13 Jbeta primers. Assay used: immunoSEQ multiplex PCR; TCRdb lists only in-frame clones, some missing. The sample consists of tens of thousands of clones, approximately 79% of them appearing once. The study's findings and limits: Using a false discovery rate of 0.05, a later analysis showed that approximately 16,000 TCR beta sequences were associated with HLA alleles. Three chains linked to CMV were shown in vitro to be specific for CMV antigens. The listing of 150 or so TCR beta chains classed them as cytomegalovirus-associated.

The sample taken for sequencing was PBMCs. The clonotype originates from a woman in her twenties or thirties in good health and CMV-seronegative. The chain is built from TRBV13 and TRBJ2-1; the D is unclear. This CDR3 is CASSLGPSSYNEQFF. The DNA for the CDR3 is TGTGCCAGCAGCTTAGGGCCCAGCTCCTACAATGAGCAGTTCTTC.